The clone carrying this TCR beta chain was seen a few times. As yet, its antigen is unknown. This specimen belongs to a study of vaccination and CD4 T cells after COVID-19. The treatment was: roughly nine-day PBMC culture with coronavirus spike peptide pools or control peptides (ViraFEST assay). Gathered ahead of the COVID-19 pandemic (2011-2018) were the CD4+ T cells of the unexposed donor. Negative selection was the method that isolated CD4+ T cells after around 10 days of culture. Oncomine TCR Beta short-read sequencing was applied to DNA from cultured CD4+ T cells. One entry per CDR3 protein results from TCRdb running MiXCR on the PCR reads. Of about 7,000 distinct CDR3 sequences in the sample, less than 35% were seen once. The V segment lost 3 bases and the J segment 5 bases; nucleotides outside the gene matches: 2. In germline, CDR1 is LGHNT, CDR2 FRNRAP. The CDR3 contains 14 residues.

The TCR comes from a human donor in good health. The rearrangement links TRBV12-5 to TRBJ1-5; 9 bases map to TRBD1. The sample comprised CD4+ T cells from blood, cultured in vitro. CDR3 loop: CASGLDRGDQPQHF. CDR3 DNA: TGTGCTAGTGGTTTAGACAGGGGGGATCAGCCCCAGCATTTT. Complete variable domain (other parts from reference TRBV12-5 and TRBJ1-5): DARVTQTPRHKVTEMGQEVTMRCQPILGHNTVFWYRQTMMQGLELLAYFRNRAPLDDSGMPKDRFSAEMPDATLATLKIQPSEPRDSAVYFCASGLDRGDQPQHFGDGTRLSIL.